The T cell receptor (beta chain) under discussion was sequenced for a study of T cells in localized non-small cell lung cancer (dated by TCRdb to the early 2020s). With respect to the entire study: The study analyzed T cell repertoires of 236 early-stage NSCLC patients, comparing tumors and uninvolved tumor-adjacent lungs. The cohort consisted of 236 treatment-naive NSCLC patients whose localized lung tumors had been resected. The mean age of the NSCLC patients was around 67 years, with about 120 men and approximately 100 women.

At diagnosis, tumor, uninvolved tumor-adjacent lung and peripheral blood were collected and then preserved as a mix of FFPE and fresh-frozen material. For TCR repertoire profiling, the blood samples were analyzed as peripheral blood mononuclear cells. The CDR3, from cysteine to phenylalanine, totals 14 residues. Kept here is only the CDR3 DNA, which spans 42 bases and is read in frame from base 1. CDR1 and CDR2 are read off the germline V gene (reference sequence) as LNHDA and SQIVND. V is pared back by 11 bases and J by 3 bases, with 18 bases lying between the germline termini. There are a few counts of this clone. The clone's antigen remains unknown. Base-call qualities are not available, and no considerably larger clone is one nucleotide away. Here is what the overall study found, with its caveats: Because of the exploratory design, TCR variables were selected using unadjusted p-values without false-discovery rate correction. The highest T cell clonality was observed in uninvolved tumor-adjacent lung, where clonality exceeded that of tumor, suggesting that antigenic responses were more focused in uninvolved tumor-adjacent lung. Multi-region tumor sequencing was not performed, so intratumor heterogeneity could not be excluded. Longer overall survival was associated with higher blood T cell density, whereas shorter survival was associated with higher adjacent-lung clonality. Of the top 100 tumor clones, a median of about 53 were detected in paired uninvolved adjacent lung; under 35 were also among that lung's top 100.

The immunoSEQ Assay was used to sequence TCR beta CDR3 regions from DNA. The paper's data handling went like this. T cell density was computed as TCR beta template counts normalized to usable DNA estimated by amplifying housekeeping genes. Richness was estimated with the preseqR package, extrapolating to 400,000 templates for PBMC samples and 120,000 templates for tissue samples. Clonality was defined by subtracting Pielou's evenness from one. Tissue-enriched TCRs were identified through differential abundance testing performed on productive amino-acid clonotypes, with a minimum total count of 5 and an alpha of 0.1. The Jaccard Index and the Morisita Overlap Index were used to quantify repertoire overlap between compartments. GLIPH grouped TCR beta CDR3s together with public tetramer-defined viral CDR3s, and a viral motif had to include at least three viral sequences and show V-gene enrichment. TCRdb limited this immuneACCESS table to in-frame rearrangements with V and J called. A share of clones is missing; checked studies link under half to unresolved V genes, and the rest is unexplained. V and J calls and clone size are copied from that table; D and trimming were computed from the DNA. This sample lists 70,000 to 90,000 clones; approximately 80% were detected once. The ten largest account for roughly 9% of the sample.

The sequenced sample was peripheral blood, obtained before any cancer treatment. The V and J segments used are TRBV19 and TRBJ2-3; the D gene is perhaps TRBD2, from 6 matching bases. This TCR came from a female donor over 55 with stage I lung adenocarcinoma. The CDR3 has the sequence CASQLEGPTDTQYF. The sequenced DNA: TGTGCCTCCCAACTGGAGGGTCCTACAGATACGCAGTATTTT.